What follows describes a single TCR beta chain. Its antigen is currently not known. No base qualities exist here, and no much larger clone lies one base off it. The sample belongs to a study of metastatic and nonmetastatic thyroid tumors (dated by TCRdb to 2018 to 2021). About the full investigation: Repertoires were compared across peripheral blood and tumor or nodule tissue samples from malignant and benign thyroid patients.

Library prep was done by PCR. TCRdb lists the instrument as Illumina HiSeq 4000. The TCR beta-chain CDR3 region of each patient was profiled by high-throughput sequencing. The authors' analysis ran thus. CDR3 differences across clinicopathological groups were used to build a classifier for discriminating distant-metastatic papillary thyroid cancer patients. Repertoire diversity was assessed with the Shannon index, and tumor-blood repertoire similarity with the Morisita-Horn index. TCRdb trimmed public reads at Q25 via fastp, called clones via MiXCR and kept in-frame beta chains. The V and J calls, along with clone size, are taken from TCRdb and not from the paper's own processing. A total of around 12,000 clones appear in this sample, 38% of them only once. The ten largest clones capture approximately 16% of the sample. No treatment had been received by any patient before thyroid surgery. The study retrospectively analysed patient clinical samples collected from the early 2010s to the late 2010s using T-cell receptor beta sequencing.

Taken from cysteine to phenylalanine, the CDR3 has 13 residues. The sequence is cut down to CDR3 DNA, 39 bases in frame from base 1. V gives up 4 bases and J gives up 14 bases, and the segment between their germline ends measures 20 bases. The germline V gene supplies CDR1 MGHRA and CDR2 YSYEKL. Points the paper makes about the study in general: In both blood and tumor samples, malignant tumors were reported to have significantly higher TCR beta diversity than benign nodules.

This chain is built from TRBV4-1 and TRBJ1-2; matching of 6 bases hints at TRBD1 as the D gene. The clonotype was recovered from a female donor with papillary thyroid cancer or a benign thyroid nodule (not recorded which). Some clones in this sample may be carry-over from other donors' samples. The sequenced sample consisted of tumor tissue. CDR3 loop: CASSPPVGGRLTF. The DNA sequence is given as TGCGCCAGCAGCCCCCCGGTAGGGGGGCGCCTGACCTTC.